The TCR beta chain described here comes from a study of technical replicates of blood from a few donors. This clone was recorded a few times. The table came from immunoSEQ multiplex PCR; TCRdb's copy has only in-frame clones and leaves some out. The top ten clones hold approximately 5.4% of a sample with over 50,000 clones, around 88% of them seen once. Germline CDR1 is SGHTA and CDR2 is FQGNSA. The CDR3 extends over 16 amino acids. J was trimmed by 1 base and V by 3 bases; bases with no gene match: 4. Sequenced material: PBMCs. This receptor was identified in a human donor in good health. Some clones in this sample may be carry-over from other donors' samples. The chain joins TRBV7-2 to TRBJ1-5, with 9 nucleotides matching TRBD1. The CDR3 sequence is CASSFTGTGSNQPQHF. The CDR3, as DNA: TGTGCCAGCAGCTTTACCGGGACAGGGAGCAATCAGCCCCAGCATTTT.